The clone carrying this T cell receptor (beta chain) was found once. These data are taken from a study of blood T cell repertoires in COVID-19. Study-wide context: Sources were T cells, B-cell-depleted T cells, or PBMCs; the material itself was cDNA or gDNA.

V was cut by 7 bases and J by 4 bases, with 7 bases left in between. Per the germline V gene, CDR1 is LNHDA and CDR2 is SQIVND (reference sequence). The CDR3 covers 11 residues. Produced via immunoSEQ multiplex PCR; TCRdb's table is partial and in-frame only. The data show hundreds of thousands of clones, with approximately 87% seen just once and around 9.3% held by the top ten. V gene TRBV19 combines with J gene TRBJ1-2; no reliable D call. The clonotype was recovered from a woman between 50 and 59 years old who had recovered from COVID-19. What was sequenced was PBMCs or T cells enriched from blood (not recorded which). This CDR3 reads CASTGGYGYTF. The CDR3 DNA follows: TGTGCCAGTACGGGTGGCTATGGCTACACCTTC.